These T cell receptor beta chains were read from a single sample in a study of T cells in Graves' hyperthyroidism and ophthalmopathy. TCRdb used MiXCR to reprocess the multiplex PCR reads, holding one entry per CDR3 protein. The table has about 420,000 distinct CDR3 sequences, 15% to 19% seen once; the top ten hold around an eighth. What was sequenced was blood. All receptors derive from a woman aged 18-35 years with Graves' hyperthyroidism. CDR3s include the opening cysteine and the closing phenylalanine or tryptophan. The D gene is left open where the match is weak. Size is omitted from some rows. Given values are once, few, many or a class for expanded clones.

size: many; D: TRBD1; J: TRBJ1-2; V: TRBV6-1; CDR3: CASSSTGTGYGYTF; DNA: TGTGCCAGCAGTTCCACCGGGACAGGGTATGGCTACACCTTC
size: NA; D: TRBD2; J: TRBJ2-1; V: TRBV7-2; CDR3: CASSPRGLAGGNEQFF; DNA: TGTGCCAGCAGCCCACGAGGCCTAGCGGGGGGCAATGAGCAGTTCTTC
size: NA; D: NA; J: TRBJ2-7; V: TRBV19; CDR3: CASSTLNEQYF; DNA: TGTGCCAGTAGTACCCTAAACGAGCAGTACTTC
size: NA; D: NA; J: TRBJ1-4; V: TRBV6-2/TRBV6-3; CDR3: CASSYSKPPGEKLFF; DNA: TGTGCCAGCAGTTACTCGAAACCACCCGGTGAAAAACTGTTTTTT
size: many; D: TRBD2; J: TRBJ2-7; V: TRBV20-1; CDR3: CSAWTSPTYEQYF; DNA: TGCAGTGCTTGGACTAGCCCAACCTACGAGCAGTACTTC
size: few; D: NA; J: TRBJ2-7; V: TRBV2; CDR3: CALRTESEQYF; DNA: TGTGCCCTCAGAACAGAATCCGAGCAGTACTTC
size: NA; D: TRBD1; J: TRBJ1-2; V: TRBV7-2; CDR3: CASSSRDRVYGYTF; DNA: TGTGCCAGCAGCTCTCGTGACAGGGTCTATGGCTACACCTTC
size: NA; D: TRBD1; J: TRBJ2-3; V: TRBV24-1; CDR3: CATSDRYRGPTDTQYF; DNA: TGTGCCACCAGTGACCGGTACAGGGGGCCCACAGATACGCAGTATTTT
size: many; D: NA; J: TRBJ1-3; V: TRBV20-1; CDR3: CSALGGYDSGNTIYF; DNA: TGCAGTGCTCTGGGTGGTTATGACTCTGGAAACACCATATATTTT
size: few; D: NA; J: TRBJ2-7; V: TRBV6-1; CDR3: CASRTLDSGLYEQYF; DNA: TGTGCCAGCAGGACCTTGGACAGTGGCCTTTACGAGCAGTACTTC
size: NA; D: NA; J: TRBJ2-5; V: TRBV3-1; CDR3: CASSQDLGSRQETQYF; DNA: TGTGCCAGCAGCCAAGATCTTGGTAGCCGCCAAGAGACCCAGTACTTC